What follows are 23 T cell receptor beta chains derived from one specimen sequenced in a study of T cell changes during pregnancy in multiple sclerosis. Clones were read by immunoSEQ multiplex PCR, and TCRdb kept only the in-frame ones, dropping some. The sample has under 65,000 clones; 93% are singletons. This sample comprised CD8+ T cells from peripheral blood mononuclear cells, obtained in the second trimester of pregnancy. The receptors originated from a female donor with multiple sclerosis, enrolled in a pregnancy study.

V and J are TRBV9 and TRBJ2-7; 9 bases are shared with TRBD1. CDR1 and CDR2 from the germline V gene are SGDLS and YYNGEE. This CDR3 region has 15 residues. Losses at the gene ends were 4 bases for V and 2 bases for J; bases not matched to a gene: 7. The CDR3 DNA follows: TGTGCCAGCAGCCTCGGGACAGGGAACACCTACGAGCAGTACTTC. Protein product: CASSLGTGNTYEQYF.

The chain uses TRBV25-1 and TRBJ2-3; D ambiguous. CDR1 MGHDK and CDR2 SYGVNS come from the germline V gene. V was pared by 5 bases and J by 1 base, with 7 bases between. CDR3 length: 13 amino acids. CDR3 DNA: TGTGCCAGCAGTCAAACGGGCACAGATACGCAGTATTTT. Protein sequence: CASSQTGTDTQYF.

The chain employs TRBV27 and TRBJ2-2; 7 bases match TRBD1. This CDR3 comprises 14 residues. The germline V gene has CDR1 MNHEY and CDR2 SMNVEV (reference sequence). Trimming took 7 bases from V and 4 from J; bases not matched to a gene: 6. Here the CDR3 DNA reads TGTGCCAGCAACAGGGGCGTCACCACCGGGGAGCTGTTTTTT. This encodes CASNRGVTTGELFF.

This chain joins TRBV19 and TRBJ2-1, with D possibly matching TRBD1 (5 bases). Germline lookup yields CDR1 LNHDA and CDR2 SQIVND (reference sequence). Trimming pared 4 bases from V and 6 bases from J, leaving 7 bases between. There are 12 residues in the CDR3. CDR3 DNA: TGTGCCAGTAGTAAGGACATCAATGAGCAGTTCTTC. It translates to CASSKDINEQFF.

V usage is TRBV10-3 and J usage is TRBJ2-2; TRBD1 matches 9 bases. The germline V gene has CDR1 ENHRY and CDR2 SYGVKD. There are 16 residues in the CDR3. V trimming: 0 bases; J trimming: 5 bases; junction bases outside the gene matches: 4. The CDR3 reads CAISESGQGLTGELFF. Here the CDR3 DNA reads TGTGCCATCAGTGAGTCGGGACAGGGTTTGACCGGGGAGCTGTTTTTT.

V and J are TRBV11-3 and TRBJ2-7, with a weak D call TRBD2 (6 bases). The CDR3 runs to 15 residues. Germline V gene sequence: CDR1 SGHNT, CDR2 YENEEA. The V gene lost 0 bases and the J gene lost 3 bases, with 12 bases spanning the gap. The CDR3 region is CASSLEPGLNYEQYF. DNA of the CDR3: TGTGCCAGCAGCTTAGAACCGGGACTGAACTACGAGCAGTACTTC.

The rearrangement uses TRBV5-5 and TRBJ2-1, with a tentative D call TRBD2 (6 bases). CDR1 and CDR2 (germline): SGHKS, YYEKEE (reference sequence). V was pared by 0 bases and J by 7 bases, with 11 bases between. This CDR3 is 14 amino acids long. CDR3 sequence: CASSLGGAGNEQFF. CDR3 DNA sequence: TGTGCCAGCAGCTTGGGTGGCGCGGGGAATGAGCAGTTCTTC.

V gene TRBV2 combines with J gene TRBJ1-4; the match to TRBD1 covers 7 bases. Germline V lookup: CDR1 SNHLY, CDR2 FYNNEI. CDR3 length: 16 amino acids. Trimming took 3 bases from V and 5 from J; bases not matched to a gene: 9. CDR3: CASSDGQVSWNEKLFF. CDR3 bases: TGTGCCAGCAGTGATGGACAGGTCTCTTGGAATGAAAAACTGTTTTTT.

The chain joins TRBV6-5 to TRBJ2-2; TRBD2 matches 9 bases. Trimming removed 4 bases from V and 5 bases from J; junction bases left unmatched: 5. The CDR3 is 15 residues long. In germline, CDR1 is MNHEY, CDR2 SVGAGI. The CDR3 DNA reads as TGTGCCAGCAGTTGGACTAGCGCAACTACCGGGGAGCTGTTTTTT. Protein product: CASSWTSATTGELFF.

The chain employs TRBV7-9 and TRBJ2-7; 12 nucleotides line up with TRBD2. The CDR3 extends over 15 amino acids. Trimming cost V 5 bases and J 2 bases; bases outside gene matches: 4. Germline V gene data show CDR1 as SEHNR and CDR2 as FQNEAQ (reference sequence). The CDR3 here is CASSPTSGGPYEQYF. CDR3 bases: TGTGCCAGCAGCCCCACTAGCGGGGGGCCCTACGAGCAGTACTTC.

This chain connects TRBV4-1 to TRBJ2-7; a weak D match, TRBD1 (6 bases). The CDR3 spans 16 residues. V dropped 0 bases and J dropped 0 bases, with 12 bases sitting between them. Germline V gene sequence: CDR1 MGHRA, CDR2 YSYEKL. The CDR3 bases are TGCGCCAGCAGCCAAGACCCCGGGGACACCTCCTACGAGCAGTACTTC. Translating it yields CASSQDPGDTSYEQYF.

The genes are TRBV19 and TRBJ1-5; D is undetermined. V was pared by 5 bases and J by 4 bases, with 15 bases between. CDR1 and CDR2 from the germline V gene are LNHDA and SQIVND (reference sequence). The CDR3 totals 15 residues. For the CDR3, the DNA is TGTGCCAGTAGTGCCCTCAAGGCAGGTAATCAGCCCCAGCATTTT. This gives the protein CASSALKAGNQPQHF.

The CDR3 coding sequence is TGTGCCAGCAGGGAGTGGGAGGATGAAAAACTGTTTTTT. Translated, it gives CASREWEDEKLFF. The chain is built from TRBV7-6 and TRBJ1-4; no reliable D call. The V end was cut by 6 bases, the J end by 6 bases, with 11 bases between. The CDR3 has 13 amino acids. Germline CDR1 and CDR2: SGHVS and FNYEAQ.

The genes are TRBV2 and TRBJ2-7, with D perhaps matching TRBD1 (5 bases). CDR3 length equals 11 residues. Germline-derived CDR1 and CDR2 are SNHLY and FYNNEI. With 8 bases removed from V and 4 bases from J, the gap between germline ends came to 9 bases. Here the CDR3 reads CASEGAYEQYF. CDR3 DNA sequence: TGTGCCAGCGAAGGGGCATACGAGCAGTACTTC.

J is TRBJ2-6 and V is TRBV9; D is unresolved. The V gene's germline CDR1 is SGDLS and CDR2 YYNGEE. This CDR3 has 14 residues. The V end lost 3 bases, the J end lost 2 bases, and 6 bases lay between the germline ends. The CDR3 region has the DNA TGTGCCAGCAGCGGGGCAGCTGGGGCCAACGTCCTGACTTTC. Protein product: CASSGAAGANVLTF.

The chain carries TRBV4-2 and TRBJ2-1, with 12 bases fitting TRBD2. Germline V gene lookup returns CDR1 LGHNA and CDR2 YNFKEQ. V lost 0 bases, J lost 4 bases, and 4 bases stayed unmatched. The CDR3 covers 17 residues. The CDR3 DNA is TGTGCCAGCAGCCAAGAGACTAGCGGGGGTACTTACAATGAGCAGTTCTTC. Translated: CASSQETSGGTYNEQFF.

V gene TRBV27 combines with J gene TRBJ2-7, with 10 bases identical to TRBD1. Unmatched junction bases numbered 6, after V lost 4 bases and J lost 6 bases. The CDR3 length is 14 residues. Germline V gives CDR1 MNHEY, CDR2 SMNVEV (reference sequence). This CDR3 reads CASSSETGGFEQYF. Written as DNA, the CDR3 is TGTGCCAGCAGTTCGGAGACAGGGGGCTTCGAGCAGTACTTC.

This clone has a single count. This chain uses TRBV10-3 with TRBJ2-7; 7 nucleotides agree with TRBD1. The J segment lost 3 bases and the V segment lost 7 bases, leaving 9 bases of the junction unmatched. Germline CDR1 and CDR2: ENHRY and SYGVKD. The CDR3 length is 14 residues. CDR3 nucleotide sequence: TGTGCCATCACCGATCCGGGACAGAGCTACGAGCAGTACTTC. It encodes CAITDPGQSYEQYF.

The chain links TRBV4-2 to TRBJ2-4; D is unclear. The germline V and J ends were trimmed by 0 bases and 9 bases, with 9 bases remaining between them. CDR1 and CDR2 (germline): LGHNA, YNFKEQ. The CDR3 totals 13 residues. The CDR3 spells CASSQEGLRIQYF. The CDR3 nucleotides read TGTGCCAGCAGCCAAGAGGGCCTCCGCATTCAGTACTTC.

The V call is TRBV6-5, the J call TRBJ2-3, with D unresolved. The CDR3 runs 14 residues. With 2 bases removed from V and 5 bases from J, the gap between germline ends came to 11 bases. Germline CDR1 and CDR2: MNHEY and SVGAGI. CDR3 residues: CASSYAVALDTQYF. In DNA, the CDR3 is TGTGCCAGCAGTTACGCAGTGGCTTTAGATACGCAGTATTTT.

V gene TRBV4-1 combines with J gene TRBJ2-7; D call uncertain. In germline, CDR1 is MGHRA, CDR2 YSYEKL. This CDR3 spans 14 amino acids. Trimming took 1 base from V and 1 from J, leaving 8 bases between them. The DNA for the CDR3 is TGCGCCAGCAGCCAAGTATCCGGGTCCTACGAGCAGTACTTC. Protein sequence: CASSQVSGSYEQYF.

The chain combines TRBV27 with TRBJ2-7; 9 bases fit TRBD2. The length of the CDR3 is 14 residues. J lost 3 bases, V lost 8 bases, and 8 bases had no gene match. Germline V gene data show CDR1 as MNHEY and CDR2 as SMNVEV (reference sequence). CDR3 region: CASGAGGSNYEQYF. DNA of the CDR3: TGTGCCAGCGGGGCGGGGGGGAGCAACTACGAGCAGTACTTC.

V gene TRBV6-4 combines with J gene TRBJ2-1, with 9 bases that match TRBD2. V dropped 6 bases and J dropped 10; count of bases not matched to a gene: 13. The CDR3 sequence is 15 residues long. The germline V gene has CDR1 MRHNA and CDR2 SNTAGT. This chain's CDR3 is CASRKERGERLEQFF. CDR3 sequence (DNA): TGTGCCAGCAGAAAAGAGCGGGGGGAACGACTAGAGCAGTTCTTC.